This passage covers 29 T cell receptor beta chains from one sample sequenced in a study of molecular identifiers for immune sequencing clone quantification. Via MiXCR, TCRdb re-called the PCR reads, giving one row per CDR3 protein. The sample lists about 67,000 distinct CDR3 sequences; less than 20% were seen once. Sequenced material: naive CD8+ T cells from blood, with Jurkat cell RNA spiked in. Regarding subset: FACS-sorted CD8+CD4-CCR7+CD45RA+ naive T cells. These receptors were taken from a human donor in good health. Some libraries in this study had Jurkat cell RNA spiked in.

This clonotype was recorded many times. The rearrangement links TRBV7-2 to TRBJ1-2; D possibly corresponds to TRBD1 (5 bases). Per germline, CDR1 SGHTA and CDR2 FQGNSA. Between the trimmed V and J ends, which lost 1 base and 7 bases, there was a span of 16 bases. CDR3 size: 15 residues. CDR3 sequence reads: CASSLVKGTASGYTF. CDR3 nucleotides: TGTGCCAGCAGCTTAGTCAAGGGGACGGCGTCTGGCTACACCTTC.

This clonotype was seen many times. The J gene is TRBJ2-3, the V gene TRBV30; D may correspond to TRBD1 or TRBD2 (5 bases each). The CDR3 has 14 amino acids. The germline V gene encodes CDR1 GTSNPN and CDR2 SVGIG (reference sequence). V was pared by 1 base and J by 3 bases, with 11 bases between. The CDR3 here is CAWSEHWGTDTQYF. The CDR3 DNA sequence: TGTGCCTGGAGTGAACACTGGGGGACAGATACGCAGTATTTT.

About this clonotype itself: A much bigger clone sits one base away, suggesting this may be a read error. V usage is TRBV7-6 and J usage is TRBJ2-7, with 8 nucleotides matching TRBD2. The CDR3 runs to 16 residues. The germline V gene encodes CDR1 SGHVS and CDR2 FNYEAQ. The CDR3 reads CASSLERTGGAYGQYF. CDR3 coding DNA: TGTGCCAGCAGCTTAGAGCGGACCGGGGGGGCCTACGGGCAGTACTTC.

Concerning this clonotype itself: A much larger clonotype is one base distant, so this may be a read error. V is TRBV27 and J is TRBJ2-7; D call uncertain. Germline lookup yields CDR1 MNHEY and CDR2 SMNVEV (reference sequence). This CDR3 has 14 amino acids. In DNA form, the CDR3 reads TGTGCCAACAGTTTAAGCCTGCTCTCCTACGAGCAGTACTTC. Residues: CANSLSLLSYEQYF.

The chain recombines TRBV4-1 with TRBJ2-7, with a possible D match to TRBD2 (6 bases). Trimming cost V 11 bases and J 3 bases, with 20 bases left between them. The V gene's germline CDR1 is MGHRA and CDR2 YSYEKL. This CDR3 has 14 amino acids. The CDR3 region is CAGSSGTLFYEQYF. The CDR3, as DNA: TGCGCCGGCTCCTCGGGGACTTTGTTCTACGAGCAGTACTTC.

This clonotype was recorded at least ten times. This sequence joins TRBV11-2 and TRBJ2-3; no clear D gene. Germline CDR1 SGHAT, CDR2 FQNNGV. V gave up 1 base and J gave up 5 bases, with 7 bases separating them. This CDR3 region has 13 residues. CDR3 coding DNA: TGTGCCAGCAGCTTAGTCTACGAAGATACGCAGTATTTT. Amino acids: CASSLVYEDTQYF.

Only a few counts were recorded for this clonotype. This chain links TRBV5-1 with TRBJ2-7; possibly TRBD2 for D (5 bases). V dropped 2 bases and J dropped 1 base, with 13 bases sitting between them. The CDR3 length is 15 residues. Germline loops: CDR1 SGHRS, CDR2 YFSETQ. The CDR3, as DNA: TGCGCCAGCAGCTTATTGTACACGGGGTCCTACGAGCAGTACTTC. Translation gives CASSLLYTGSYEQYF.

This clonotype occurred a few times. The chain combines TRBV29-1 with TRBJ2-7, with D possibly called TRBD1 or TRBD2 (5 bases each). Germline V gene lookup returns CDR1 SQVTM and CDR2 ANQGSEA. CDR3 length: 14 residues. V lost 6 bases, J lost 1 base, and 16 bases lay in between. CDR3 sequence (DNA): TGCAGCGTGGCCGGGACGCCTAGTTCCTACGAGCAGTACTTC. This codes for CSVAGTPSSYEQYF.

This clonotype was detected many times. The chain joins TRBV27 to TRBJ1-1; no clear D. Germline V gives CDR1 MNHEY, CDR2 SMNVEV (reference sequence). V dropped 2 bases and J dropped 0 bases, with 4 bases sitting between them. The CDR3 loop spans 13 amino acids. CDR3 bases: TGTGCCAGCAGTTTAAATATGAACACTGAAGCTTTCTTT. Translated: CASSLNMNTEAFF.

The rearrangement joins TRBV7-8 to TRBJ2-7; no clear D gene. This CDR3 contains 12 residues. Trimming took off 1 base at V and 5 bases at J, with 6 bases between the two ends. CDR1 is SGHVS and CDR2 is FQNEAQ in the germline V gene. CDR3 in amino acids: CASSLVGNEQYF. CDR3 nucleotides: TGTGCCAGCAGCTTAGTGGGAAACGAGCAGTACTTC.

This clonotype was seen many times. This sequence joins TRBV6-2 or TRBV6-3 and TRBJ2-1; the match to TRBD1 covers 7 bases. Germline CDR1 reads MNHEY; CDR2 reads SVGEGT. The CDR3 loop spans 15 amino acids. With 5 bases clipped from V and 6 bases from J, the junction kept 10 bases outside the gene matches. CDR3 sequence reads: CASSHGQEWGNEQFF. CDR3 bases: TGTGCCAGCAGTCATGGACAGGAATGGGGCAATGAGCAGTTCTTC.

This clonotype was seen just once. Possible read error: a much larger clone is one base away. The chain joins TRBV7-2 to TRBJ2-7; 8 nucleotides align to TRBD2. Germline values: CDR1 SGHTA, CDR2 FQGNSA. There are 14 residues in the CDR3. The DNA for the CDR3 is TGTGCCAGCAGCTTCACTAGCGGCGCCCACGAGCAGTGCTTC. Amino acids: CASSFTSGAHEQCF.

As concerns this clonotype: This clone may be a read error of a much larger clone one base away. The chain carries TRBV29-1 and TRBJ2-7; TRBD2 might be the D (5 bases). Germline CDR1 and CDR2: SQVTM and ANQGSEA. CDR3 length equals 11 residues. Trimming stripped 7 bases from V and 5 bases from J, with 12 bases between. Written as DNA, the CDR3 is TGCAGCGCTATCGAGGGCAACGAGCAGTACTTC. Translating it yields CSAIEGNEQYF.

A note on this clonotype: A much bigger clone sits one base away, suggesting this may be a read error. The chain joins TRBV10-3 to TRBJ2-7; 9 bases agree with TRBD2. The CDR3 is made up of 12 amino acids. CDR1 ENHRY and CDR2 SYGVKD come from the germline V gene. CDR3 coding DNA: TGTGCCATAGCTAGCGGGAAGTACGAGAAGTACTTC. Translating it yields CAIASGKYEKYF.

Of note for this clonotype: A much larger clonotype is one base distant, so this may be a read error. The V and J genes are TRBV7-8 and TRBJ2-2; possibly TRBD2 for D (5 bases). The CDR3 has 12 amino acids. Germline-derived CDR1 and CDR2 are SGHVS and FQNEAQ. CDR3 amino acids: CASSLRPGELVF. DNA of the CDR3: TGTGCCAGCAGCTTACGGCCCGGGGAGCTGGTTTTT.

This clonotype has just a few counts. Since a much larger clone is just one base distant, this may be a read error. This chain links TRBV5-1 with TRBJ2-3; D tentatively reads TRBD1 or TRBD2 (7 bases each). This CDR3 has 16 amino acids. Germline CDR1 is SGHRS and CDR2 is YFSETQ. In nucleotides, the CDR3 is TGCGCCAGCAGCGGGGAGGGGTATTTCGGGACAGATCCGCAGTATTTT. The encoded protein is CASSGEGYFGTDPQYF. Together with reference TRBV5-1 and TRBJ2-3, the CDR3 gives the full variable domain: KAGVTQTPRYLIKTRGQQVTLSCSPISGHRSVSWYQQTPGQGLQFLFEYFSETQRNKGNFPGRFSGRQFSNSRSEMNVSTLELGDSALYLCASSGEGYFGTDPQYFGPGTRLTVL.

CDR3 loop: CASSQSWGFGSPLHF. In nucleotides, the CDR3 is TGTGCCAGCAGCCAAAGTTGGGGGTTTGGTTCACCCCTCCACTTT. The rearrangement uses TRBV3-1 and TRBJ1-6; maybe TRBD1 (5 bases). The CDR3 is made up of 15 amino acids. Per the germline V gene, CDR1 is LGHDT and CDR2 is YNNKEL (reference sequence). V was clipped by 2 bases and J by 9 bases, with 14 bases between them.

This clonotype has a handful of counts. J is TRBJ2-7 and V is TRBV9; TRBD2 matches at 8 bases. Germline V gives CDR1 SGDLS, CDR2 YYNGEE. The V gene end was trimmed by 3 bases and the J gene end by 5 bases; junction bases not matched to a gene: 10. The CDR3 consists of 15 residues. DNA of the CDR3: TGTGCCAGCAGCGCCGAAAGCGGGAGCCTAGACGAGCAGTACTTC. This encodes CASSAESGSLDEQYF.

This clonotype was observed many times. The CDR3 DNA reads as TGTGCCAGCAGTGAAGCCGCGCGACAGGGGCGGGAGACCCAGTACTTC. It is translated as CASSEAARQGRETQYF. V is TRBV2 and J is TRBJ2-5, with 8 bases identical to TRBD1. J was trimmed by 5 bases and V by 0 bases; bases with no gene match: 8. CDR3 length equals 16 residues. The V gene's germline CDR1 is SNHLY and CDR2 FYNNEI. The whole variable domain, filled in from reference TRBV2 and TRBJ2-5, reads EPEVTQTPSHQVTQMGQEVILRCVPISNHLYFYWYRQILGQKVEFLVSFYNNEISEKSEIFDDQFSVERPDGSNFTLKIRSTKLEDSAMYFCASSEAARQGRETQYFGPGTRLLVL.

This chain joins TRBV12-3 or TRBV12-4 and TRBJ1-5; D gene unclear. The CDR3 has 11 amino acids. V gave up 1 base and J gave up 6 bases, with 1 base separating them. Written as DNA, the CDR3 is TGTGCCAGCAGTTTAGGTCAGCCCCAGCATTTT. Translating gives CASSLGQPQHF.

This clonotype has a count of ten or more. CDR3 sequence (DNA): TGCAGCGTTGAAGAGACGGGGTGGAATGAGCAGTTCTTC. It translates to CSVEETGWNEQFF. The chain links TRBV29-1 to TRBJ2-1, with D possibly being TRBD2 (5 bases). V was trimmed by 0 bases and J by 7 bases, leaving 10 bases between them. The CDR3 totals 13 residues. The V gene's germline CDR1 is SQVTM and CDR2 ANQGSEA.

This clonotype came up many times. The V call is TRBV25-1, the J call TRBJ1-1; a weak D match, TRBD1 (6 bases). The CDR3 has 15 residues. Trimming took 1 base from V and 6 from J, leaving 15 bases between them. Germline assignment: CDR1 MGHDK and CDR2 SYGVNS. CDR3 region: CASSEFGGAWPEAFF. For the CDR3, the DNA is TGTGCCAGCAGTGAATTTGGGGGCGCGTGGCCTGAAGCTTTCTTT. The variable domain in full, completed from reference TRBV25-1 and TRBJ1-1, reads EADIYQTPRYLVIGTGKKITLECSQTMGHDKMYWYQQDPGMELHLIHYSYGVNSTEKGDLSSESTVSRIRTEHFPLTLESARPSHTSQYLCASSEFGGAWPEAFFGQGTRLTVV.

Details on this clonotype: Since a much larger clone is just one base distant, this may be a read error. J is TRBJ2-7 and V is TRBV5-1; no clear D gene. Germline V gene lookup returns CDR1 SGHRS and CDR2 YFSETQ. The CDR3 contains 16 residues. The ends were cut back, 4 bases at V and 0 bases at J, with 17 bases in the middle. CDR3 DNA: TGCGCCAGCAGCCCAAAGGTCCAGGCCTACTCCTACGAGCAGTACTTC. This codes for CASSPKVQAYSYEQYF.

This clonotype was detected many times. Written as DNA, the CDR3 is TGCGCCAGCAGCTTCCGGGACAGGGGCACAGATACGCAGTATTTT. The encoded protein is CASSFRDRGTDTQYF. The gene calls are TRBV5-1 and TRBJ2-3; 9 positions match TRBD1. V dropped 2 bases and J dropped 1; count of bases not matched to a gene: 2. CDR3 length equals 15 residues. From germline, CDR1 is SGHRS and CDR2 YFSETQ. Looking up the rest from reference TRBV5-1 and TRBJ2-3 gives the full variable domain: KAGVTQTPRYLIKTRGQQVTLSCSPISGHRSVSWYQQTPGQGLQFLFEYFSETQRNKGNFPGRFSGRQFSNSRSEMNVSTLELGDSALYLCASSFRDRGTDTQYFGPGTRLTVL.

Points on this clonotype: A much larger clone differs from this one at a single base, so this may be a read error. The V call is TRBV7-9, the J call TRBJ2-1, with D unclear. This CDR3 contains 12 residues. The V end lost 8 bases, the J end lost 3 bases, and 8 bases lay between the germline ends. Germline CDR1 and CDR2: SEHNR and FQNEAQ (reference sequence). The CDR3 DNA reads TGTGCCAGCGGTGCTGACTACAATGAGCAGTTCTTC. Protein sequence: CASGADYNEQFF.

Remarks on this clonotype: A much larger clone differs by one base, so this may be a read error. The final CDR3 position lacks the conserved phenylalanine or tryptophan, pointing to a likely read error. The V and J genes are TRBV5-3 and TRBJ2-1; the D is unclear. TRBV5-3 is classed as an ORF, of uncertain function. The CDR3 runs to 12 residues. The CDR3 loop is CASSLGTNEQFL. The CDR3 DNA reads as TGTGCCAGCAGCTTGGGAACGAATGAGCAGTTCCTC.

This clonotype was detected many times. The rearrangement uses TRBV2 and TRBJ2-1; D is possibly TRBD1 or TRBD2 (5 bases each). The V end lost 10 bases, the J end lost 2 bases, and 24 bases lay between the germline ends. CDR1 is SNHLY and CDR2 is FYNNEI in the germline V gene. The length of the CDR3 is 17 residues. CDR3: CATPGPGTSVTYNEQFF. The CDR3 coding sequence is TGTGCCACACCAGGGCCGGGAACTAGTGTCACCTACAATGAGCAGTTCTTC. Based on the CDR3 plus reference TRBV2 and TRBJ2-1, the full variable domain is EPEVTQTPSHQVTQMGQEVILRCVPISNHLYFYWYRQILGQKVEFLVSFYNNEISEKSEIFDDQFSVERPDGSNFTLKIRSTKLEDSAMYFCATPGPGTSVTYNEQFFGPGTRLTVL.

This clonotype was detected a few times. The chain recombines TRBV5-6 with TRBJ2-4; 12 nucleotides match TRBD2. Trimming cost V 2 bases and J 1 base; bases outside gene matches: 1. Per germline, CDR1 SGHDT and CDR2 YYEEEE. The CDR3 sequence is 16 residues long. CDR3: CASSLTSGRAKNIQYF. CDR3 nucleotide sequence: TGTGCCAGCAGCTTAACTAGCGGGAGGGCCAAAAACATTCAGTACTTC.

In this sample, this clonotype turned up many times. The V gene is TRBV2, the J gene TRBJ2-5; possibly TRBD1 for D (5 bases). Trimming removed 7 bases from V and 5 bases from J, with 26 bases in between. The CDR3 spans 17 residues. CDR1 is SNHLY, CDR2 FYNNEI, per germline. The CDR3 region is CASTTLRGNYGGETQYF. CDR3 coding DNA: TGTGCCAGCACTACTCTAAGGGGCAACTACGGTGGGGAGACCCAGTACTTC.